The 32 T cell receptor beta chains below were found in one sample sequenced in a study of T cells in Graves' hyperthyroidism and ophthalmopathy (dated by TCRdb to 2018 to 2020). The method behind the library was multiplex PCR. Sequencer: Illumina HiSeq 2000. TCR beta CDR3 regions were amplified from RNA transcripts. The first round of RT-PCR for the TCR CDR3 was performed with the HTBI primer set and the Qiagen OneStep RT-PCR kit. The raw public data were reprocessed by TCRdb itself: fastp quality trimming at Q25, MiXCR clonotype calling, in-frame beta chains only. Each record represents a unique CDR3 protein, reported with the most common genes and DNA among its rows. The sample table holds a few hundred thousand distinct CDR3 sequences, of which around 45% were seen once. The ten largest clones add up to roughly 8.2% of the sample. Sequencing was carried out using peripheral blood or thyroid tissue (not recorded which). The receptors were gathered from a woman younger than 35 with Graves' hyperthyroidism. Donor details come from another sample of the same person, matched by shared clones.

The chain uses TRBV7-2 and TRBJ2-2; a weak D match, TRBD1 (5 bases). V dropped 0 bases and J dropped 7 bases, with 24 bases sitting between them. CDR3 size: 19 residues. In germline, CDR1 is SGHTA, CDR2 FQGNSA. Written as DNA, the CDR3 is TGTGCCAGCAGCTTAGCCTACGACAGTGTGATCGGACCGGTCGGGGAGCTGTTTTTT. Its protein is CASSLAYDSVIGPVGELFF. The full variable domain, rest sourced from reference TRBV7-2 and TRBJ2-2, is GAGVSQSPSNKVTEKGKDVELRCDPISGHTALYWYRQSLGQGLEFLIYFQGNSAPDKSGLPSDRFSAERTGGSVSTLTIQRTQQEDSAVYLCASSLAYDSVIGPVGELFFGEGSRLTVL.

DNA for the CDR3: TGTGCCAGCAGCTTAGGGGGGCACGGGGAGCTGTTTTTT. Translating gives CASSLGGHGELFF. The chain uses TRBV7-9 and TRBJ2-2; D may be TRBD1 (6 bases). The length of the CDR3 is 13 residues. Per germline, CDR1 SEHNR and CDR2 FQNEAQ (reference sequence). The V end lost 1 base, the J end lost 7 bases, and 7 bases lay between the germline ends.

This sequence joins TRBV7-3 and TRBJ2-7; D assignment may be TRBD1 or TRBD2 (5 bases each). The CDR3 loop spans 14 amino acids. The germline V and J ends were trimmed by 6 bases and 5 bases, with 17 bases remaining between them. CDR1 is SGHTA, CDR2 FQGTGA, per germline. The CDR3 sequence: CASSPGTLTNEQYF. For the CDR3, the DNA is TGTGCCAGCAGTCCCGGGACGCTAACTAACGAGCAGTACTTC.

At least ten counts were recorded for this clonotype. The chain uses TRBV7-9 and TRBJ1-6; D call uncertain. Germline CDR1 SEHNR, CDR2 FQNEAQ (reference sequence). This CDR3 spans 15 amino acids. The V gene lost 0 bases and the J gene lost 10 bases, with 13 bases spanning the gap. The CDR3 coding sequence is TGTGCCAGCAGCTTAGCAGGGCCCCAGAGGTCACCCCTCCACTTT. It codes for CASSLAGPQRSPLHF.

This clonotype was counted between two and nine times. The V and J genes are TRBV6-1 and TRBJ1-4, with D unclear. This CDR3 contains 12 residues. Germline V gene lookup returns CDR1 MNHNS and CDR2 SASEGT. Trimming stripped 7 bases from V and 7 bases from J, with 10 bases between. The CDR3 sequence: CASNLSFEKLFF. CDR3 in DNA: TGTGCCAGCAATCTCAGTTTTGAAAAACTGTTTTTT.

J is TRBJ2-5 and V is TRBV2; possibly TRBD2 for D (5 bases). The germline V gene encodes CDR1 SNHLY and CDR2 FYNNEI. The CDR3 has 14 residues. V shed 6 bases and J shed 5 bases, with 16 bases lying between them. CDR3 DNA: TGTGCCAGCAGCTTCGGAAGGGCGGGTGAGACCCAGTACTTC. It is translated as CASSFGRAGETQYF.

The chain joins TRBV2 to TRBJ2-5, with no clear D. V was clipped by 8 bases and J by 1 base, with 14 bases between them. The CDR3 extends over 14 amino acids. Per the germline V gene, CDR1 is SNHLY and CDR2 is FYNNEI. The CDR3 protein is CASVESPSQETQYF. CDR3 coding DNA: TGTGCCAGCGTTGAGTCCCCGAGCCAAGAGACCCAGTACTTC.

This clonotype was observed many times. The gene calls are TRBV7-8 and TRBJ2-7; 8 bases match TRBD1. The germline V gene has CDR1 SGHVS and CDR2 FQNEAQ. The CDR3 contains 15 residues. J gave up 0 bases and V 6 bases, and 7 bases lay outside the gene matches. CDR3 sequence: CASSPGTGVSYEQYF. The CDR3 DNA reads as TGTGCCAGCAGTCCCGGGACAGGTGTCTCCTACGAGCAGTACTTC.

This clonotype has a handful of counts. This rearrangement joins TRBV4-3 to TRBJ2-5; 8 bases match TRBD1. With 5 bases clipped from V and 1 base from J, the junction kept 6 bases outside the gene matches. CDR1 LGHNA and CDR2 YSLEER come from the germline V gene. The CDR3 has 15 residues. CDR3 DNA: TGCGCCAGCAGCAGCGGACAGGGACCCCAAGAGACCCAGTACTTC. This codes for CASSSGQGPQETQYF.

Comment on this clonotype: Sequence at one end of the junction differs from germline and may be a read error. The V call is TRBV7-9, the J call TRBJ1-1, with TRBD1 matching over 12 bases. Looked up from germline, CDR1 is SEHNR and CDR2 is FQNEAQ (reference sequence). The CDR3 length is 16 residues. The CDR3 reads CASSPGQGAPDTEAFF. DNA of the CDR3: TGCGCCAGCAGCCCGGGACAGGGGGCGCCGGACACTGAAGCTTTCTTT. Variable domain in full (rest from reference TRBV7-9 and TRBJ1-1): DTGVSQNPRHKITKRGQNVTFRCDPISEHNRLYWYRQTLGQGPEFLTYFQNEAQLEKSRLLSDRFSAERPKGSFSTLEIQRTEQGDSAMYLCASSPGQGAPDTEAFFGQGTRLTVV.

The chain employs TRBV19 and TRBJ1-6; D perhaps matches TRBD1 (5 bases). Germline CDR1 LNHDA, CDR2 SQIVND (reference sequence). V lost 7 bases and J 3 bases, leaving 10 bases between the germline ends. CDR3 size: 14 residues. The CDR3 reads CASNKDSYNSPLHF. In DNA, the CDR3 is TGTGCCAGTAATAAAGACAGCTATAATTCACCCCTCCACTTT.

Ten or more counts support this clonotype. The chain joins TRBV7-2 to TRBJ1-2, with D perhaps TRBD1 (6 bases). Trimming cost V 5 bases and J 8 bases, with 18 bases left between them. The CDR3 extends over 14 amino acids. Germline V gives CDR1 SGHTA, CDR2 FQGNSA. CDR3 region: CASSPGGQGLGYTF. In DNA, the CDR3 is TGTGCCAGCAGCCCAGGAGGTCAGGGGCTGGGCTACACCTTC.

This clonotype appeared many times. This rearrangement joins TRBV24-1 to TRBJ1-1; perhaps TRBD1 as D (5 bases). The length of the CDR3 is 11 residues. Germline V gene sequence: CDR1 KGHDR, CDR2 SFDVKD. V was cut by 6 bases and J by 6 bases, with 7 bases left in between. CDR3: CATSKGPEAFF. CDR3 in DNA: TGTGCCACCAGTAAGGGACCTGAAGCTTTCTTT.

The genes are TRBV2 and TRBJ2-7, with D tentatively TRBD1 (5 bases). The V end was cut by 6 bases, the J end by 2 bases, with 29 bases between. The CDR3 spans 19 residues. Germline CDR1 and CDR2: SNHLY and FYNNEI. CDR3 in amino acids: CASSLDRSLALKGTYEQYF. Here the CDR3 DNA reads TGTGCCAGCAGCCTCGACAGATCATTGGCGTTAAAGGGGACCTACGAGCAGTACTTC.

This chain joins TRBV2 and TRBJ1-2; D is undetermined. This CDR3 is 16 amino acids long. Germline CDR1 SNHLY, CDR2 FYNNEI. V shed 4 bases and J shed 2 bases, with 17 bases lying between them. For the CDR3, the DNA is TGTGCCAGCAGTGCTTTCCCTACTTCAGGCAACTATGGCTACACCTTC. It is translated as CASSAFPTSGNYGYTF.

This clonotype was counted ten times or more. V usage is TRBV20-1 and J usage is TRBJ2-7; D perhaps matches TRBD1 (6 bases). The CDR3 has 12 amino acids. Germline V gene sequence: CDR1 DFQATT, CDR2 SNEGSKA (reference sequence). The CDR3 DNA reads TGCAGCGCTCGGACAGTCTCCTACGAGCAGTACTTC. It encodes CSARTVSYEQYF.

The V and J genes are TRBV7-6 and TRBJ2-7; 7 bases fit TRBD1. The CDR3 consists of 16 residues. Per the germline V gene, CDR1 is SGHVS and CDR2 is FNYEAQ. Trimming took 3 bases from V and 1 from J; bases not matched to a gene: 9. DNA for the CDR3: TGTGCCAGCAGCTTTGAGGGACAGTGGAGTTCCTACGAGCAGTACTTC. It encodes CASSFEGQWSSYEQYF. The full variable domain, in which reference TRBV7-6 and TRBJ2-7 provide the parts outside the CDR3, is GAGVSQSPRYKVTKRGQDVALRCDPISGHVSLYWYRQALGQGPEFLTYFNYEAQQDKSGLPNDRFSAERPEGSISTLTIQRTEQRDSAMYRCASSFEGQWSSYEQYFGPGTRLTVT.

This clonotype was found a few times. The chain couples TRBV2 to TRBJ1-2; 8 bases fit TRBD1. Per germline, CDR1 SNHLY and CDR2 FYNNEI. This CDR3 comprises 15 residues. V lost 6 bases and J lost 0; bases outside the gene matches: 6. CDR3 nucleotides: TGTGCCAGCAGCTCGGACAGGGCTGCTAACTATGGCTACACCTTC. It encodes CASSSDRAANYGYTF.

Ten or more counts support this clonotype. The chain combines TRBV10-3 with TRBJ1-5, with 10 bases aligning to TRBD1. V dropped 6 bases and J dropped 7; count of bases not matched to a gene: 3. CDR1 ENHRY and CDR2 SYGVKD come from the germline V gene. This CDR3 comprises 13 residues. The CDR3 region has the DNA TGTGCCATCAGGGAGGACAGGGGGCAGCCCCAGCATTTT. It codes for CAIREDRGQPQHF.

A remark on this clonotype: This may arise from a read error, as a much more abundant clone is one base away. The chain links TRBV7-9 to TRBJ1-2; 8 positions agree with TRBD1. The CDR3 runs 13 residues. The germline CDR1 and CDR2 sequences are SEHNR and FQNEAQ (reference sequence). Trimming at V came to 4 bases and at J to 9 bases, leaving 7 bases not matched to a gene. This chain's CDR3 is CASSWGQADRYTF. As DNA, the CDR3 is TGTGCCAGCAGCTGGGGACAGGCCGATCGCTACACCTTC.

V and J are TRBV11-2 and TRBJ1-5; D call uncertain. Germline V CDR1 and CDR2: SGHAT, FQNNGV. The V end lost 8 bases, the J end lost 3 bases, and 11 bases lay between the germline ends. CDR3 length equals 13 residues. CDR3 sequence: CASSVRVNQPQHF. As DNA, the CDR3 is TGTGCCAGCTCCGTTCGGGTCAATCAGCCCCAGCATTTT.

V gene TRBV19 combines with J gene TRBJ1-1; D uncertain. The CDR3 is 13 residues long. Germline V lookup: CDR1 LNHDA, CDR2 SQIVND (reference sequence). The ends were cut back, 3 bases at V and 6 bases at J, with 11 bases in the middle. CDR3 in amino acids: CASSISRQAEAFF. DNA of the CDR3: TGTGCCAGTAGTATTTCGAGGCAGGCTGAAGCTTTCTTT.

As DNA, the CDR3 is TGTGCCAGCAGCGGACAGGGGTATAGCAATCAGCCCCAGCATTTT. Translation: CASSGQGYSNQPQHF. The J gene is TRBJ1-5, the V gene TRBV9; 8 nucleotides match TRBD1. V was pared by 3 bases and J by 0 bases, with 2 bases of the junction left unmatched. The CDR3 runs 15 residues. Looked up from germline, CDR1 is SGDLS and CDR2 is YYNGEE.

This clonotype was observed a handful of times. CDR3 loop: CAIRGTSASSYEQYF. CDR3 DNA sequence: TGTGCCATCCGGGGCACTAGCGCTAGCTCCTACGAGCAGTACTTC. The chain recombines TRBV10-3 with TRBJ2-7; 7 bases map to TRBD2. CDR3 length equals 15 residues. The germline gives CDR1 ENHRY, CDR2 SYGVKD. V shed 8 bases and J 0 bases; nucleotides not matched to a gene: 10.

A note on this clonotype: A much larger clone differs by one base, so this may be a read error. The rearrangement uses TRBV19 and TRBJ1-1; 8 nucleotides align to TRBD1. V lost 4 bases to trimming and J lost 1 base; unmatched junction nucleotides: 2. This CDR3 is built from 14 residues. Germline V gene sequence: CDR1 LNHDA, CDR2 SQIVND (reference sequence). The CDR3 region is CASSKDRGNTEAFF. The CDR3 region has the DNA TGTGCCAGTAGTAAAGACAGGGGGAACACTGAAGCTTTCTTT.

This clonotype was observed a few times. The chain has TRBV7-9 and TRBJ2-2; D tentatively reads TRBD1 or TRBD2 (5 bases each). There are 15 residues in the CDR3. The germline V and J ends were trimmed by 6 bases and 7 bases, with 18 bases remaining between them. Germline CDR1 SEHNR, CDR2 FQNEAQ (reference sequence). The CDR3 region is CASRPGTPRSGELFF. In nucleotides, the CDR3 is TGTGCCAGCAGACCCGGGACCCCAAGGAGCGGGGAGCTGTTTTTT.

The chain links TRBV25-1 to TRBJ1-2; D is unresolved. V lost 1 base to trimming and J lost 8 bases, with 5 bases between them. The germline CDR1 and CDR2 sequences are MGHDK and SYGVNS. The CDR3 runs 11 residues. CDR3: CASSESEGYTF. Written as DNA, the CDR3 is TGTGCCAGCAGTGAATCCGAGGGCTACACCTTC.

The chain employs TRBV7-2 and TRBJ2-7; tentative D call: TRBD1 (5 bases). CDR3 size: 15 residues. V was clipped by 3 bases and J by 5 bases, with 17 bases between them. The germline V gene has CDR1 SGHTA and CDR2 FQGNSA. CDR3 nucleotide sequence: TGTGCCAGCAGCTTCCCAGGGCGAACATGGCACGAGCAGTACTTC. It is translated as CASSFPGRTWHEQYF.

The rearrangement uses TRBV25-1 and TRBJ1-4; D not certain. Trimming left V 5 bases short and J 7 bases short, with 5 bases between. Germline V gene sequence: CDR1 MGHDK, CDR2 SYGVNS. The length of the CDR3 is 11 residues. This CDR3 reads CASSPREKLFF. The DNA for the CDR3 is TGTGCCAGCAGTCCTCGTGAAAAACTGTTTTTT.

The rearrangement uses TRBV12-5 and TRBJ2-7; D is perhaps TRBD1 (6 bases). The CDR3 is made up of 15 amino acids. Germline values: CDR1 LGHNT, CDR2 FRNRAP. CDR3 DNA sequence: TGTGCCAGCAATCATAAGGGTCAGGGGAGCTACGAGCAGTACTTC. As protein: CASNHKGQGSYEQYF.

The chain uses TRBV7-2 and TRBJ2-1, with 8 bases lining up with TRBD2. The CDR3 runs to 16 residues. CDR1 SGHTA and CDR2 FQGNSA come from the germline V gene. The J segment lost 0 bases and the V segment lost 0 bases, leaving 1 base of the junction unmatched. This CDR3 is CASSLAGTSSYNEQFF. In DNA form, the CDR3 reads TGTGCCAGCAGCTTAGCTGGGACTAGCTCCTACAATGAGCAGTTCTTC.

The chain has TRBV20-1 and TRBJ2-7, with D possibly TRBD2 on 6 matching bases. The V end lost 3 bases, the J end lost 6 bases, and 6 bases lay between the germline ends. The germline V gene has CDR1 DFQATT and CDR2 SNEGSKA (reference sequence). This CDR3 comprises 10 residues. This chain's CDR3 is CSARRGEQYF. CDR3 DNA: TGCAGTGCTAGGCGGGGCGAGCAGTACTTC.